The 30 T cell receptor beta chains reported below all come from one sample, sequenced in a study of blood T cells in healthy people across ages. The second PCR ran roughly 7 to 12 cycles with a sample-barcoded 5' primer and J-beta primers. TCRdb redid the calling of the 5' RACE reads with MiXCR, one entry per CDR3 protein. The sample shows around 870,000 distinct CDR3 sequences, around 26% of them seen only once. Sequencing was performed on blood. These receptors all stem from a woman older than 75 in good health.

In the case of this clonotype: The CDR3 does not end in the conserved phenylalanine or tryptophan, so this is likely a read error. This chain connects TRBV6-1 to TRBJ2-5; D is unresolved. The CDR3 has 17 residues. Trimming removed 1 base at V and 4 bases at J, with 19 bases between. The germline CDR1 and CDR2 sequences are MNHNS and SASEGT. The CDR3, as DNA: TGTGCCAGCAGTGAAGGTTCCCACGGTTCCCCTCCAGAGACCCAGTACGTC. This gives the protein CASSEGSHGSPPETQYV.

This clonotype was counted a few times. The CDR3 loop reads CAWSSREGTDTQYF. For the CDR3, the DNA is TGTGCCTGGAGCAGCAGGGAAGGTACAGATACGCAGTATTTT. The chain has TRBV30 and TRBJ2-3; perhaps TRBD1 as D (5 bases). V was clipped by 3 bases and J by 3 bases, with 13 bases between them. The CDR3 is made up of 14 amino acids. Germline loops: CDR1 GTSNPN, CDR2 SVGIG (reference sequence). Full variable domain (rest looked up from reference TRBV30 and TRBJ2-3): SQTIHQWPATLVQPVGSPLSLECTVEGTSNPNLYWYRQAAGRGLQLLFYSVGIGQISSEVPQNLSASRPQDRQFILSSKKLLLSDSGFYLCAWSSREGTDTQYFGPGTRLTVL.

Concerning this clonotype itself: The conserved phenylalanine or tryptophan is not found at the CDR3 terminus, so this likely reflects a read error. This chain joins TRBV13 and TRBJ2-4; a weak D match, TRBD1 (6 bases). V gave up 5 bases and J gave up 6 bases, with 17 bases separating them. CDR3 length equals 15 residues. Germline V lookup: CDR1 PRHDT, CDR2 FYEKMQ (reference sequence). CDR3 region: CASSPQTARGNIQYC. The CDR3 region has the DNA TGTGCCAGCAGCCCACAGACAGCCAGGGGAAACATTCAGTACTGC.

There are many counts of this clonotype. V and J are TRBV7-9 and TRBJ2-2; D is unresolved. The CDR3 loop spans 13 amino acids. With 5 bases removed from V and 1 base from J, the gap between germline ends came to 5 bases. In germline, CDR1 is SEHNR, CDR2 FQNEAQ (reference sequence). DNA for the CDR3: TGTGCCAGCAGCCCCGGGAACACCGGGGAGCTGTTTTTT. Residues: CASSPGNTGELFF.

The chain uses TRBV5-1 and TRBJ2-5; D gene uncertain. The tail of the sequence fits TRBJ2-7 better, so the J call may be wrong. CDR3 length: 12 residues. Germline loops: CDR1 SGHRS, CDR2 YFSETQ. The CDR3 reads CASRTDGYEQYF. DNA of the CDR3: TGCGCCAGTCGCACGGACGGCTACGAGCAGTACTTC.

This clonotype has a count of ten or more. V gene TRBV6-2 or TRBV6-3 combines with J gene TRBJ2-4, with D perhaps matching TRBD1 (6 bases). V gave up 6 bases and J gave up 0 bases, with 15 bases separating them. Germline-derived CDR1 and CDR2 are MNHEY and SVGEGT. The CDR3 covers 16 residues. The CDR3 region has the DNA TGTGCCAGCAGCCGACAGGAGCTACTAGCCAAAAACATTCAGTACTTC. Protein product: CASSRQELLAKNIQYF.

This chain joins TRBV7-8 and TRBJ2-2; D might be TRBD2 (5 bases). V dropped 3 bases and J dropped 0 bases, with 14 bases sitting between them. The CDR3 sequence is 17 residues long. Germline V gene sequence: CDR1 SGHVS, CDR2 FQNEAQ. The CDR3 coding sequence is TGTGCCAGCAGCTTTGAAGCGGTCCCCGCGAACACCGGGGAGCTGTTTTTT. This sequence encodes CASSFEAVPANTGELFF.

This clonotype has a handful of counts. The chain uses TRBV28 and TRBJ1-5; D ambiguous. The CDR3 contains 14 residues. Germline V CDR1 and CDR2: MDHEN, SYDVKM. Trimming pared 5 bases from V and 0 bases from J, leaving 8 bases between. The CDR3: CASSIQLSNQPQHF. CDR3 nucleotides: TGTGCCAGCAGTATACAACTTAGCAATCAGCCCCAGCATTTT.

Notes on this clonotype: A much larger clone sits a single nucleotide away, making a read error possible. The V call is TRBV7-6, the J call TRBJ2-7; 8 bases fit TRBD1. There are 15 residues in the CDR3. CDR1 SGHVS and CDR2 FNYEAQ come from the germline V gene. For the CDR3, the DNA is TGTGCCAGCAGCTTATCGACAGGGGACTCCTGCGAGCAGTACTTC. Translating gives CASSLSTGDSCEQYF.

This clonotype was seen at least ten times. This chain connects TRBV12-3 or TRBV12-4 to TRBJ2-7; 9 positions match TRBD2. Trimming removed 8 bases from V and 7 bases from J; junction bases left unmatched: 6. This CDR3 contains 12 residues. The CDR3 DNA reads as TGTGCCAGCCGGGGAGCGGGGGGAGAGCAGTACTTC. It translates to CASRGAGGEQYF.

This clonotype was observed a few times. The chain combines TRBV5-1 with TRBJ2-5; the D is unclear. Germline V lookup: CDR1 SGHRS, CDR2 YFSETQ. V dropped 0 bases and J dropped 3 bases, with 12 bases sitting between them. The CDR3 has 15 amino acids. CDR3 in amino acids: CASSLVRRIEETQYF. Written as DNA, the CDR3 is TGCGCCAGCAGCTTGGTTCGCAGGATAGAAGAGACCCAGTACTTC.

This rearrangement joins TRBV7-2 to TRBJ2-7; weak D call: TRBD1 (7 bases). The CDR3 runs 13 residues. Trimming left V 5 bases short and J 12 bases short, with 20 bases between. CDR1 and CDR2 from the germline V gene are SGHTA and FQGNSA. The CDR3 region has the DNA TGTGCCAGCAGCCACCCTTCGCGGGACAGAGGGTACTTC. Residues: CASSHPSRDRGYF.

Remarks on this clonotype: This clone may be a read error of a much larger clone one base away. CDR3 nucleotides: TGTGCCAGCAGTAGAACCCGGGACTGCGAGCAGTACTTC. Translated, it gives CASSRTRDCEQYF. This chain uses TRBV11-2 with TRBJ2-4; tentatively, D is TRBD2 (6 bases). The J call may not be correct, given that the DNA end is closer to TRBJ2-7. Per the germline V gene, CDR1 is SGHAT and CDR2 is FQNNGV. The CDR3 spans 13 residues.

The table lists this clonotype with many counts. The chain is built from TRBV12-3 or TRBV12-4 and TRBJ1-6; 8 nucleotides match TRBD1. The junction had 4 bases not matched to a gene; V was cut back by 3 bases and J by 9 bases. The CDR3 runs 14 residues. CDR3: CASSLNRGVSPLHF. CDR3 nucleotides: TGTGCCAGCAGTTTGAACAGGGGGGTTTCACCCCTCCACTTT.

This clonotype was detected ten times or more. For the CDR3, the DNA is TGTGCCAGCAGCAACGCCCGGGGGTCGGAGACCCAGTACTTC. Its translation is CASSNARGSETQYF. This chain links TRBV7-8 with TRBJ2-5; D possibly corresponds to TRBD2 (6 bases). The CDR3 loop spans 14 amino acids. Trimming took off 5 bases at V and 5 bases at J, with 15 bases between the two ends. The germline V gene has CDR1 SGHVS and CDR2 FQNEAQ.

V and J are TRBV7-2 and TRBJ2-4, with a weak D call TRBD1 (6 bases). TRBJ2-7 matches the DNA end more closely, so the J call is doubtful. CDR3 size: 15 residues. The germline V gene has CDR1 SGHTA and CDR2 FQGNSA. The CDR3, as DNA: TGTGCCAGCAGCGCAGGCCGGGACACTTACTACGAGCAGTACTTC. Translating gives CASSAGRDTYYEQYF.

About this clonotype: This may be a read error, as it is one base from a much larger clone. The rearrangement links TRBV6-2 or TRBV6-3 to TRBJ2-3, with D perhaps TRBD2 (5 bases). V dropped 4 bases and J dropped 5 bases, with 13 bases sitting between them. In germline, CDR1 is MNHEY, CDR2 SVGEGT. The CDR3 has 14 amino acids. The CDR3: CASSWTGSKDTQYF. CDR3 nucleotide sequence: TGTGCCAGCAGTTGGACTGGTAGTAAAGATACGCAGTATTTT.

This clonotype was seen many times. This sequence joins TRBV6-2 or TRBV6-3 and TRBJ1-5; TRBD1 agrees at 7 bases. Germline CDR1 and CDR2: MNHEY and SVGEGT. After removal of 2 bases from V and 1 base from J, the junction contained 14 bases not matched to a gene. CDR3 length: 19 amino acids. The CDR3 bases are TGTGCCAGCAGTTACCTTTTGAGGCAGGGGGAAACCAGCAATCAGCCCCAGCATTTT. Amino acids: CASSYLLRQGETSNQPQHF.

This chain links TRBV10-3 with TRBJ2-2; 10 bases align to TRBD1. The germline V gene has CDR1 ENHRY and CDR2 SYGVKD. This CDR3 comprises 14 residues. V lost 10 bases to trimming and J lost 4 bases; unmatched junction nucleotides: 6. The DNA of the CDR3 is TGTGCCACCACCGGGACAGGGGTCACCGGGGAGCTGTTTTTT. As protein: CATTGTGVTGELFF.

The rearrangement links TRBV12-3 or TRBV12-4 to TRBJ2-3, with 7 bases fitting TRBD1. CDR3 size: 17 residues. J was trimmed by 0 bases and V by 3 bases; bases with no gene match: 9. This CDR3 is CASSFIKGAPSTDTQYF. In DNA form, the CDR3 reads TGTGCCAGCAGTTTCATCAAGGGGGCGCCGAGCACAGATACGCAGTATTTT.

This clonotype was counted ten times or more. This chain connects TRBV10-2 to TRBJ2-1; no reliable D call. The CDR3 has 12 residues. Trimming shortened V by 7 bases and J by 8 bases, and 12 bases separated the two germline ends. Germline V gene lookup returns CDR1 WSHSY and CDR2 SAAADI. CDR3 region: CASNSLPDEQFF. As DNA, the CDR3 is TGCGCCAGCAACTCTCTACCCGATGAGCAGTTCTTC.

The table lists this clonotype with many counts. The genes are TRBV19 and TRBJ2-1; D is possibly TRBD2 (5 bases). Trimming shortened V by 3 bases and J by 7 bases, and 10 bases separated the two germline ends. Germline CDR1 reads LNHDA; CDR2 reads SQIVND (reference sequence). The length of the CDR3 is 13 residues. This CDR3 is CASSMRLANEQFF. CDR3 coding DNA: TGTGCCAGTAGTATGCGGTTAGCGAATGAGCAGTTCTTC.

This clonotype was seen repeatedly, ten times or more. The J gene is TRBJ1-5, the V gene TRBV7-9; D gene uncertain. V was shortened by 2 bases and J by 0 bases, with 5 bases between the two germline ends. The CDR3 extends over 14 amino acids. Germline-derived CDR1 and CDR2 are SEHNR and FQNEAQ (reference sequence). CDR3 coding DNA: TGTGCCAGCAGCTTAACGTCTAGCAATCAGCCCCAGCATTTT. Amino acids: CASSLTSSNQPQHF.

This clonotype was counted a few times. The chain carries TRBV2 and TRBJ1-4; 7 bases fit TRBD1. In germline, CDR1 is SNHLY, CDR2 FYNNEI. This CDR3 contains 12 residues. The V segment lost 4 bases and the J segment 13 bases; nucleotides outside the gene matches: 6. CDR3 loop: CASSGQGDGLFF. CDR3 bases: TGTGCCAGCAGTGGCCAGGGGGACGGACTGTTTTTT.

The rearrangement links TRBV12-3 or TRBV12-4 to TRBJ2-5, with D possibly being TRBD1 or TRBD2 (6 bases each). The V gene lost 10 bases and the J gene lost 3 bases, with 21 bases spanning the gap. There are 15 residues in the CDR3. The CDR3 nucleotides read TGTGCCACCTCGAGCCCCAGGGGAGGAAAAGAGACCCAGTACTTC. This encodes CATSSPRGGKETQYF.

This clonotype was seen at least ten times. The chain uses TRBV15 and TRBJ2-7; the D gene is possibly TRBD2 (5 bases). Between the trimmed V and J ends, which lost 0 bases and 3 bases, there was a span of 9 bases. Per the germline V gene, CDR1 is LNHNV and CDR2 is YYDKDF (reference sequence). The CDR3 contains 14 residues. CDR3: CATSRERRNYEQYF. CDR3 nucleotides: TGTGCCACCAGCAGAGAACGGAGGAACTACGAGCAGTACTTC. Full variable domain (missing parts from reference TRBV15 and TRBJ2-7): DAMVIQNPRYQVTQFGKPVTLSCSQTLNHNVMYWYQQKSSQAPKLLFHYYDKDFNNEADTPDNFQSRRPNTSFCFLDIRSPGLGDTAMYLCATSRERRNYEQYFGPGTRLTVT.

Remarks on this clonotype: A read error is possible here, since a much larger clone lies one base away. The chain carries TRBV12-3 or TRBV12-4 and TRBJ2-3; 13 bases fit TRBD2. Germline trimming cut 4 bases from V and 4 bases from J; bases unmatched to any gene: 8. The CDR3 totals 17 residues. This CDR3 is CASSSTGLAGRPDTQYF. The DNA for the CDR3 is TGTGCCAGCAGTTCGACGGGACTAGCGGGGAGGCCAGATACGCAGTATTTT.

This clonotype was detected ten times or more. V usage is TRBV5-1 and J usage is TRBJ1-2; tentatively, D is TRBD1 (6 bases). Germline loops: CDR1 SGHRS, CDR2 YFSETQ. The CDR3 spans 15 residues. The V and J ends lost 2 bases and 4 bases respectively, with 15 bases between them. This chain's CDR3 is CASSFPGQSSYGYTF. CDR3 in DNA: TGCGCCAGCAGCTTCCCTGGACAGTCGAGCTATGGCTACACCTTC.

This clonotype was seen at least ten times. The chain carries TRBV14 and TRBJ2-7; 7 bases are shared with TRBD1. CDR1 is SGHDN, CDR2 FVKESK, per germline. There are 15 residues in the CDR3. V gave up 5 bases and J gave up 3 bases; unmatched junction bases: 10. The CDR3 reads CASSFRQGVGYEQYF. For the CDR3, the DNA is TGTGCCAGCAGCTTCCGACAGGGCGTGGGCTACGAGCAGTACTTC.

Concerning this clonotype: It may be a read error: a sequence one base away is much more abundant. It is likely a read error, because the conserved phenylalanine at the end of the CDR3 is missing. J is TRBJ2-3 and V is TRBV24-1, with TRBD2 matching 8 bases. The CDR3 covers 13 residues. V shed 9 bases and J 5 bases; nucleotides not matched to a gene: 6. Germline CDR1 and CDR2: KGHDR and SFDVKD. The CDR3 bases are TGTGCCACCGCCGGGGGGGCCTTAGATACGCAGTATTGT. Amino acid sequence: CATAGGALDTQYC.